Listed below are T cell receptor beta chains from one sample, sequenced in a study of T cell changes during pregnancy in multiple sclerosis. Produced via immunoSEQ multiplex PCR; TCRdb's table is partial and in-frame only. The sample has more than 55,000 clones; roughly nine tenths are singletons. This specimen consisted of peripheral blood, obtained in the second trimester of pregnancy. These receptors came from a female donor with multiple sclerosis, enrolled in a pregnancy study. The CDR3 runs from the conserved cysteine through the conserved F or W. The order of the fields is D gene, V gene, J gene, clone size, CDR3 protein, CDR3 DNA. A D gene is named only where the DNA matches it firmly. Rows may omit the clone size; those that give it use once, few, many or a size class.

TRBD2,TRBV6-1,TRBJ2-3,NA,CASLAGAPFDTQYF,TGTGCCAGCCTAGCGGGGGCGCCTTTCGATACGCAGTATTTT
NA,TRBV11-2,TRBJ1-2,once,CASSPSQATSGYTF,TGTGCCAGCAGCCCGTCCCAAGCGACGAGTGGCTACACCTTC
NA,TRBV29-1,TRBJ1-2,NA,CSVDGGGGYTF,TGCAGCGTTGACGGGGGAGGGGGCTACACCTTC
NA,TRBV7-9,TRBJ1-2,few,CASSFGVGGYTF,TGTGCCAGCAGCTTCGGGGTTGGCGGCTACACCTTC
NA,TRBV7-9,TRBJ2-1,NA,CASSLEYLEQFF,TGTGCCAGCAGCTTAGAGTACTTAGAGCAGTTCTTC
NA,TRBV5-1,TRBJ2-3,once,CASSRLLLTDTQYF,TGCGCCAGCAGCAGACTCTTACTCACAGATACGCAGTATTTT
NA,TRBV7-2,TRBJ2-7,NA,CASSRTPYEQYF,TGTGCCAGCAGCCGGACACCTTACGAGCAGTACTTC
NA,TRBV7-2,TRBJ1-2,once,CASSPSWEGFVGYTF,TGTGCCAGCAGCCCCAGCTGGGAGGGCTTCGTTGGCTACACCTTC
TRBD1,TRBV10-3,TRBJ1-1,few,CAIRRQGDTEAFF,TGTGCCATCCGAAGACAGGGGGACACTGAAGCTTTCTTT
NA,TRBV9,TRBJ2-5,NA,CASSVGGARETQYF,TGTGCCAGCAGCGTAGGAGGCGCCCGGGAGACCCAGTACTTC
NA,TRBV11-3,TRBJ2-1,NA,CASSPSGGLDNEQFF,TGTGCCAGCAGCCCTTCTGGGGGGTTAGACAATGAGCAGTTCTTC
NA,TRBV7-3,TRBJ2-3,few,CASSLLGNRESRDTQYF,TGTGCCAGCAGCTTACTCGGGAACCGGGAGAGTCGAGATACGCAGTATTTT
NA,TRBV19,TRBJ1-5,NA,CASSPSGQVNQPQHF,TGTGCCAGTAGCCCCTCAGGGCAGGTCAATCAGCCCCAGCATTTT
NA,TRBV18,TRBJ1-5,NA,CASSREGNSNQPQHF,TGTGCCAGCTCACGCGAGGGCAATAGCAATCAGCCCCAGCATTTT
TRBD1,TRBV11-3,TRBJ2-1,NA,CASSPRDRIPYNEQFF,TGTGCCAGCAGCCCAAGGGACAGGATTCCCTACAATGAGCAGTTCTTC
TRBD1,TRBV5-6,TRBJ1-6,once,CASSLGTGGNSPLHF,TGTGCCAGCAGCTTAGGGACAGGGGGAAATTCACCCCTCCACTTT
NA,TRBV5-1,TRBJ1-1,NA,CASRPGHQNTEAFF,TGCGCCAGCAGACCGGGACACCAGAACACTGAAGCTTTCTTT
NA,TRBV19,TRBJ2-7,NA,CASSEEDATEQYF,TGTGCCAGTAGTGAGGAGGACGCCACCGAGCAGTACTTC
TRBD1,TRBV9,TRBJ2-2,NA,CASSAGTGYTGELFF,TGTGCCAGCAGCGCCGGGACAGGATACACCGGGGAGCTGTTTTTT
TRBD1,TRBV7-2,TRBJ2-7,NA,CASSPMIGTGREQYF,TGTGCCAGCAGCCCCATGATCGGGACAGGGCGCGAGCAGTACTTC
TRBD1,TRBV9,TRBJ1-1,once,CASSLGQINTEAFF,TGTGCCAGCAGCCTGGGACAGATCAACACTGAAGCTTTCTTT
NA,TRBV5-1,TRBJ2-2,NA,CASSLTVANTGELFF,TGCGCCAGCAGCCTGACAGTCGCGAACACCGGGGAGCTGTTTTTT
TRBD1,TRBV7-9,TRBJ1-1,NA,CASSSPPGTGSEGTEAFF,TGTGCCAGCAGCTCCCCCCCCGGGACAGGGAGTGAGGGCACTGAAGCTTTCTTT
TRBD1,TRBV30,TRBJ1-1,NA,CAWSRTGRDTEAFF,TGTGCCTGGAGCCGGACAGGGAGGGACACTGAAGCTTTCTTT
NA,TRBV6-5,TRBJ1-1,NA,CASSYQGDTEAFF,TGTGCCAGCAGTTACCAGGGCGATACTGAAGCTTTCTTT
TRBD1,TRBV15,TRBJ1-2,NA,CATSFLSGTGSGGYTF,TGTGCCACCAGTTTTCTCTCCGGGACAGGGTCTGGTGGCTACACCTTC
NA,TRBV12-5,TRBJ1-1,NA,CASCLTSDLNTEAFF,TGTGCTAGTTGCCTTACCTCAGATTTGAACACTGAAGCTTTCTTT
TRBD1,TRBV18,TRBJ1-6,few,CASSNQGQGGSPLHF,TGTGCCAGCTCGAATCAGGGACAGGGGGGTTCACCCCTCCACTTT